The 13 T cell receptor beta chains below come from one sample, sequenced in a study of blood T cell repertoires in COVID-19. TCRdb's copy holds only in-frame clones and misses some; the assay was immunoSEQ multiplex PCR. This table holds 300,000 to 400,000 clones, about 89% found once. Sequenced sample: PBMCs or T cells enriched from blood (not recorded which). The receptors shown here come from a man in his fifties or sixties who had recovered from COVID-19.

The rearrangement links TRBV15 to TRBJ2-7, with TRBD2 matching over 12 bases. The CDR3 sequence is 16 residues long. Germline V gene lookup returns CDR1 LNHNV and CDR2 YYDKDF (reference sequence). V dropped 4 bases and J dropped 7; count of bases not matched to a gene: 11. This chain's CDR3 is CATSIGLAGYMREQYF. The CDR3 DNA sequence: TGTGCCACCAGCATAGGACTAGCGGGGTATATGCGGGAGCAGTACTTC.

The CDR3: CASNPHRRAGGGEQYF. Written as DNA, the CDR3 is TGTGCCAGCAACCCACACCGGCGAGCGGGAGGGGGTGAGCAGTACTTC. The V gene is TRBV7-2, the J gene TRBJ2-7, with 10 bases matching TRBD2. The V gene end was trimmed by 7 bases and the J gene end by 7 bases; junction bases not matched to a gene: 16. Germline V CDR1 and CDR2: SGHTA, FQGNSA. CDR3 length: 16 residues. The whole variable domain, filled in from reference TRBV7-2 and TRBJ2-7, reads GAGVSQSPSNKVTEKGKDVELRCDPISGHTALYWYRQSLGQGLEFLIYFQGNSAPDKSGLPSDRFSAERTGGSVSTLTIQRTQQEDSAVYLCASNPHRRAGGGEQYFGPGTRLTVT.

The chain couples TRBV4-1 to TRBJ1-4; 9 nucleotides match TRBD1. Trimming removed 2 bases from V and 4 bases from J; junction bases left unmatched: 2. This CDR3 has 15 amino acids. Per germline, CDR1 MGHRA and CDR2 YSYEKL. This chain's CDR3 is CASSQRQGVNEKLFF. In DNA form, the CDR3 reads TGCGCCAGCAGCCAAAGACAGGGGGTTAATGAAAAACTGTTTTTT.

This rearrangement joins TRBV2 to TRBJ2-6; 7 positions match TRBD2. The CDR3 totals 15 residues. Germline CDR1 SNHLY, CDR2 FYNNEI. V gave up 3 bases and J gave up 2 bases; unmatched junction bases: 1. The CDR3 nucleotides read TGTGCCAGCAGTGAGGGGGGGACTGGGGCCAACGTCCTGACTTTC. Translation gives CASSEGGTGANVLTF.

V is TRBV27 and J is TRBJ2-7, with D perhaps TRBD2 (6 bases). CDR1 MNHEY and CDR2 SMNVEV come from the germline V gene (reference sequence). The CDR3 length is 15 residues. The V end lost 6 bases, the J end lost 5 bases, and 20 bases lay between the germline ends. CDR3 in amino acids: CASSVAIGSYHEQYF. Here the CDR3 DNA reads TGTGCCAGCAGCGTTGCCATCGGGAGCTACCACGAGCAGTACTTC.

This chain connects TRBV2 to TRBJ2-7, with TRBD2 matching 10 bases. Germline V lookup: CDR1 SNHLY, CDR2 FYNNEI. The junction had 11 bases not matched to a gene; V was cut back by 8 bases and J by 7 bases. The CDR3 is 14 residues long. The CDR3 DNA reads as TGTGCCAGCGGCCTAGGGCGACTAGCGGGTGAGCAGTACTTC. It codes for CASGLGRLAGEQYF.

This sequence joins TRBV2 and TRBJ1-1; 11 bases agree with TRBD1. The CDR3 extends over 15 amino acids. The germline V gene encodes CDR1 SNHLY and CDR2 FYNNEI. The J segment lost 3 bases and the V segment lost 3 bases, leaving 3 bases of the junction unmatched. The CDR3 spells CASSERDRGDTEAFF. In DNA, the CDR3 is TGTGCCAGCAGTGAGAGGGACAGGGGGGACACTGAAGCTTTCTTT.

The gene calls are TRBV7-2 and TRBJ2-7; TRBD2 matches at 10 bases. V lost 1 base and J lost 4; bases outside the gene matches: 4. This CDR3 has 15 amino acids. Germline assignment: CDR1 SGHTA and CDR2 FQGNSA. CDR3 in amino acids: CASSLVSGRRYEQYF. The CDR3 coding sequence is TGTGCCAGCAGCTTAGTTAGCGGGAGGAGGTACGAGCAGTACTTC.

This chain joins TRBV4-1 and TRBJ2-7, with TRBD1 matching 10 bases. V lost 4 bases and J lost 2; bases outside the gene matches: 5. In germline, CDR1 is MGHRA, CDR2 YSYEKL. The CDR3 has 15 amino acids. In nucleotides, the CDR3 is TGCGCCAGCAGCCGAGGGACAGGGGAAACCTACGAGCAGTACTTC. Protein sequence: CASSRGTGETYEQYF.

V usage is TRBV9 and J usage is TRBJ2-5; D gene uncertain. Germline CDR1 and CDR2: SGDLS and YYNGEE. V lost 0 bases and J lost 4, with 10 bases in between. The CDR3 has 14 residues. CDR3 residues: CASSVAAGRETQYF. The CDR3 nucleotides read TGTGCCAGCAGCGTAGCGGCAGGCCGAGAGACCCAGTACTTC.

V and J are TRBV28 and TRBJ1-5; tentatively, D is TRBD1 (5 bases). The CDR3 runs 16 residues. Between the trimmed V and J ends, which lost 3 bases and 1 base, there was a span of 13 bases. Per the germline V gene, CDR1 is MDHEN and CDR2 is SYDVKM. The CDR3 sequence: CASSFFGGTSNQPQHF. For the CDR3, the DNA is TGTGCCAGCAGTTTCTTCGGGGGAACGAGCAATCAGCCCCAGCATTTT.

The chain carries TRBV29-1 and TRBJ1-1, with TRBD1 identical over 7 bases. This CDR3 comprises 13 residues. Per the germline V gene, CDR1 is SQVTM and CDR2 is ANQGSEA. J lost 5 bases, V lost 7 bases, and 10 bases had no gene match. CDR3 in amino acids: CSAIRVQGTEAFF. Written as DNA, the CDR3 is TGCAGCGCCATAAGGGTACAGGGGACTGAAGCTTTCTTT.

The rearrangement uses TRBV28 and TRBJ2-7, with D tentatively TRBD1 (6 bases). CDR1 MDHEN and CDR2 SYDVKM come from the germline V gene. V was clipped by 5 bases and J by 9 bases, with 20 bases between them. The CDR3 runs 14 residues. The CDR3 spells CASSGTLKIQGQYF. The CDR3 DNA reads TGTGCCAGCAGTGGGACCCTAAAAATACAGGGGCAGTACTTC.